Below, 2 T cell receptor beta chains from the same sample are listed, as sequenced in a study of monozygotic twins with inflammatory bowel disease. TCRdb processed the 5' RACE reads again and assigns one entry to each CDR3 protein, with no DNA. Found here are about 350,000 distinct CDR3 sequences; the top ten clones hold 2%. Sequences were obtained from blood. All receptors come from a human donor with ulcerative colitis or Crohn's disease, or a healthy co-twin of an affected twin (not recorded which).

V and J are TRBV6-5 and TRBJ2-2; TCRdb lists TRBD1, though no DNA is available to test this call. Germline V gives CDR1 MNHEY, CDR2 SVGAGI. This CDR3 contains 16 residues. The CDR3 spells CASSSPTGRDTGELFF.

This chain uses TRBV5-5 with TRBJ2-7; TCRdb proposes TRBD1, but this gene call is untestable without DNA. Germline V gene data show CDR1 as SGHKS and CDR2 as YYEKEE (reference sequence). CDR3 length equals 12 residues. CDR3 sequence: CASRGQGGEQYF.